The 25 T cell receptor beta chains below were found in one sample sequenced in a study of molecular identifiers for immune sequencing clone quantification. TCRdb recomputed calls from the PCR reads with MiXCR, one row per CDR3 protein. Here the sample spans a few hundred thousand distinct CDR3 sequences, about 22% being singletons. The specimen sequenced was naive CD8+ T cells from blood, with Jurkat cell RNA spiked in. Subset in this sample: FACS-sorted CD8+CD4-CCR7+CD45RA+ naive T cells. The receptors come from a human donor in good health. Some libraries in this study had Jurkat cell RNA spiked in.

This clonotype has more than one count but fewer than ten. The rearrangement uses TRBV25-1 and TRBJ2-3; tentatively, D is TRBD2 (7 bases). Germline V lookup: CDR1 MGHDK, CDR2 SYGVNS. V shed 8 bases and J shed 6 bases, with 21 bases lying between them. The CDR3 extends over 15 amino acids. The DNA of the CDR3 is TGTGCCAGCCGGGGGGCGGGAGTAGGGCCGGATACGCAGTATTTT. Translated: CASRGAGVGPDTQYF.

A word on this clonotype: This could be a read error, since a much larger clone is one nucleotide away. This chain joins TRBV7-2 and TRBJ2-3; no reliable D call. The CDR3 has 16 amino acids. CDR1 SGHTA and CDR2 FQGNSA come from the germline V gene. Trimming took 1 base from V and 2 from J, leaving 13 bases between them. Written as DNA, the CDR3 is TGTGCCAGCAGCTTAGTGGCCGGAACCTCCACAGATACGCAGTATTTT. Encoded protein: CASSLVAGTSTDTQYF.

This clonotype was counted between two and nine times. V and J are TRBV27 and TRBJ2-2; a possible D gene is TRBD1 (6 bases). V was clipped by 3 bases and J by 1 base, with 18 bases between them. The germline CDR1 and CDR2 sequences are MNHEY and SMNVEV (reference sequence). CDR3 length: 18 residues. CDR3 nucleotide sequence: TGTGCCAGCAGTTTTGGAGACAGGCTTCAACTGAACACCGGGGAGCTGTTTTTT. This encodes CASSFGDRLQLNTGELFF.

Notes on this clonotype: Being one base from a much bigger clone, this may be a read error. CDR3 in amino acids: CASSFGTGTDMQYF. The CDR3 bases are TGTGCCAGCAGCTTCGGGACAGGCACAGATATGCAGTATTTT. V usage is TRBV7-6 and J usage is TRBJ2-3, with TRBD1 matching 8 bases. The CDR3 has 14 amino acids. CDR1 is SGHVS and CDR2 is FNYEAQ in the germline V gene. Full variable domain (missing parts from reference TRBV7-6 and TRBJ2-3): GAGVSQSPRYKVTKRGQDVALRCDPISGHVSLYWYRQALGQGPEFLTYFNYEAQQDKSGLPNDRFSAERPEGSISTLTIQRTEQRDSAMYRCASSFGTGTDMQYFGPGTRLTVL.

This clonotype was seen at least ten times. The chain carries TRBV20-1 and TRBJ1-1; a possible D gene is TRBD1 (5 bases). The length of the CDR3 is 15 residues. The V gene lost 0 bases and the J gene lost 2 bases, with 13 bases spanning the gap. CDR1 and CDR2 (germline): DFQATT, SNEGSKA (reference sequence). CDR3 protein: CSARDPGTLNTEAFF. CDR3 sequence (DNA): TGCAGTGCTAGAGATCCCGGGACGTTAAACACTGAAGCTTTCTTT.

This clonotype was counted ten times or more. The chain links TRBV7-8 to TRBJ2-3; D uncertain. The germline gives CDR1 SGHVS, CDR2 FQNEAQ. Trimming cost V 6 bases and J 0 bases, with 13 bases left between them. The CDR3 totals 15 residues. The DNA of the CDR3 is TGTGCCAGCAGTCGTACGCAAACTAGCACAGATACGCAGTATTTT. Translating it yields CASSRTQTSTDTQYF.

Of note for this clonotype: One junction end does not reproduce the germline sequence, and a read error may be involved. CDR3 DNA sequence: TGTGCCAGCACCTTAGGTTGGTCCTACGAGCAGTACTTC. Amino acids: CASTLGWSYEQYF. This chain connects TRBV13 to TRBJ2-7, with no clear D. From germline, CDR1 is PRHDT and CDR2 FYEKMQ (reference sequence). CDR3 length: 13 residues.

This clonotype has a count of ten or more. The rearrangement joins TRBV6-2 or TRBV6-3 to TRBJ2-7, with 8 bases aligning to TRBD1. Per germline, CDR1 MNHEY and CDR2 SVGEGT. J was trimmed by 0 bases and V by 8 bases; bases with no gene match: 9. The CDR3 runs 15 residues. CDR3 region: CASGRQGRSSYEQYF. CDR3 coding DNA: TGTGCCAGCGGGCGACAGGGGAGAAGCTCCTACGAGCAGTACTTC.

This clonotype has at least ten counts. CDR3 in amino acids: CASSQGDRGSYEQYF. Here the CDR3 DNA reads TGCGCCAGCAGCCAAGGGGACAGGGGGTCCTACGAGCAGTACTTC. This chain connects TRBV4-3 to TRBJ2-7; 11 nucleotides line up with TRBD1. In germline, CDR1 is LGHNA, CDR2 YSLEER. With V trimmed by 1 base and J by 1 base, 0 bases remained unmatched. The CDR3 spans 15 residues.

This clonotype was observed a handful of times. Its ends do not fully match the called genes, so a read error is possible. This chain links TRBV20-1 with TRBJ2-3; no clear D gene. The CDR3 has 15 residues. Germline loops: CDR1 DFQATT, CDR2 SNEGSKA (reference sequence). Here the CDR3 DNA reads TGCAGTGCTGGAGACCGAATCACGAACACAGATACGCAGTATTTT. This gives the protein CSAGDRITNTDTQYF.

V and J are TRBV11-2 and TRBJ2-2; TRBD2 might be the D (6 bases). The CDR3 is 16 amino acids. The germline CDR1 and CDR2 sequences are SGHAT and FQNNGV. V dropped 1 base and J dropped 2 bases, with 11 bases sitting between them. This chain's CDR3 is CASSLVAGYNTGELFF. CDR3 sequence (DNA): TGTGCCAGCAGCTTAGTTGCGGGGTACAACACCGGGGAGCTGTTTTTT. Combining the CDR3 with reference TRBV11-2 and TRBJ2-2 gives the whole variable domain EAGVAQSPRYKIIEKRQSVAFWCNPISGHATLYWYQQILGQGPKLLIQFQNNGVVDDSQLPKDRFSAERLKGVDSTLKIQPAKLEDSAVYLCASSLVAGYNTGELFFGEGSRLTVL.

The V call is TRBV7-9, the J call TRBJ2-7; D remains ambiguous. The length of the CDR3 is 12 residues. Germline values: CDR1 SEHNR, CDR2 FQNEAQ (reference sequence). The ends were cut back, 1 base at V and 3 bases at J, with 4 bases in the middle. CDR3 DNA sequence: TGTGCCAGCAGCTTAGATATCTACGAGCAGTACTTC. Protein sequence: CASSLDIYEQYF.

This clonotype was picked up a small number of times. The chain carries TRBV7-2 and TRBJ2-7; no firm D call. V lost 2 bases, J lost 0 bases, and 11 bases lay in between. The germline V gene has CDR1 SGHTA and CDR2 FQGNSA. The CDR3 totals 15 residues. CDR3 sequence (DNA): TGTGCCAGCAGCTTAAGGGCGCCCAGCTCCTACGAGCAGTACTTC. This translates into CASSLRAPSSYEQYF. Looking up the rest from reference TRBV7-2 and TRBJ2-7 gives the full variable domain: GAGVSQSPSNKVTEKGKDVELRCDPISGHTALYWYRQSLGQGLEFLIYFQGNSAPDKSGLPSDRFSAERTGGSVSTLTIQRTQQEDSAVYLCASSLRAPSSYEQYFGPGTRLTVT.

This clonotype was seen many times. V usage is TRBV5-1 and J usage is TRBJ1-1; D is unclear. In germline, CDR1 is SGHRS, CDR2 YFSETQ. The CDR3 contains 15 residues. V was trimmed by 0 bases and J by 5 bases, leaving 14 bases between them. The CDR3, as DNA: TGCGCCAGCAGCTTGGCCCCTGGGCGCCAAACTGAAGCTTTCTTT. Protein sequence: CASSLAPGRQTEAFF. Drawing the rest from reference TRBV5-1 and TRBJ1-1, the complete variable domain is KAGVTQTPRYLIKTRGQQVTLSCSPISGHRSVSWYQQTPGQGLQFLFEYFSETQRNKGNFPGRFSGRQFSNSRSEMNVSTLELGDSALYLCASSLAPGRQTEAFFGQGTRLTVV.

With regard to this clonotype: A much larger clone differs by one base, so this may be a read error. The rearrangement uses TRBV4-1 and TRBJ1-2; D is possibly TRBD1 (6 bases). Germline CDR1 is MGHRA and CDR2 is YSYEKL. This CDR3 region has 16 residues. The DNA of the CDR3 is TGCGCCGGCAGCCAAGATGATCGAGGAGGGGGCTATGGCTACACCTTC. Its translation is CAGSQDDRGGGYGYTF.

This clonotype was counted a few times. V gene TRBV4-3 combines with J gene TRBJ1-1, with 9 bases aligning to TRBD1. Looked up from germline, CDR1 is LGHNA and CDR2 is YSLEER. The CDR3 has 17 amino acids. J gave up 2 bases and V 0 bases, and 7 bases lay outside the gene matches. CDR3 sequence: CASSQDVNRGRNTEAFF. CDR3 in DNA: TGCGCCAGCAGCCAAGACGTGAACAGGGGGCGCAACACTGAAGCTTTCTTT.

The chain has TRBV12-3 or TRBV12-4 and TRBJ1-1; 8 bases match TRBD1. The V segment lost 6 bases and the J segment 4 bases; nucleotides outside the gene matches: 7. CDR3 length: 14 residues. The CDR3 DNA reads as TGTGCCAGCAGCAGGACAGGGATGAGCACTGAAGCTTTCTTT. As protein: CASSRTGMSTEAFF.

This clonotype was recorded a few times. The rearrangement links TRBV4-3 to TRBJ2-7, with 11 bases identical to TRBD2. The CDR3 covers 16 residues. The V segment lost 3 bases and the J segment 3 bases; nucleotides outside the gene matches: 7. Per germline, CDR1 LGHNA and CDR2 YSLEER. CDR3 in amino acids: CASSQSTSGVIYEQYF. The CDR3 DNA follows: TGCGCCAGCAGCCAGTCGACTAGCGGGGTTATCTACGAGCAGTACTTC.

The gene calls are TRBV12-3 or TRBV12-4 and TRBJ2-5; D remains ambiguous. The CDR3 is made up of 14 amino acids. With 3 bases removed from V and 3 bases from J, the gap between germline ends came to 11 bases. The CDR3 region has the DNA TGTGCCAGCAGTTTTGTTAGTTGGGAAGAGACCCAGTACTTC. The encoded protein is CASSFVSWEETQYF.

This clonotype was seen repeatedly, ten times or more. This sequence joins TRBV7-6 and TRBJ2-7, with D possibly TRBD2 on 6 matching bases. V was trimmed by 5 bases and J by 3 bases, leaving 17 bases between them. Germline CDR1 SGHVS, CDR2 FNYEAQ. CDR3 length equals 15 residues. CDR3 sequence (DNA): TGTGCCAGCAGCCGGGAGCTACGGTCTAGCTACGAGCAGTACTTC. Translating gives CASSRELRSSYEQYF.

The chain couples TRBV19 to TRBJ2-2; 9 bases align to TRBD1. Trimming took 7 bases from V and 1 from J; bases not matched to a gene: 4. The germline V gene has CDR1 LNHDA and CDR2 SQIVND (reference sequence). CDR3 length: 15 residues. The CDR3 DNA is TGTGCCAGTAAGGAGGACAGGGGGAACACCGGGGAGCTGTTTTTT. It translates to CASKEDRGNTGELFF.

This clonotype appeared a single time. The rearrangement uses TRBV7-9 and TRBJ1-6; TRBD1 might be the D (5 bases). The CDR3 is 12 amino acids. In germline, CDR1 is SEHNR, CDR2 FQNEAQ (reference sequence). The V and J ends lost 8 bases and 7 bases respectively, with 9 bases between them. The DNA of the CDR3 is TGTGCCAGCCGGGGACGGAATTCACCCCTCCACTTT. Translation: CASRGRNSPLHF.

The chain has TRBV7-9 and TRBJ1-1, with a possible D match to TRBD1 (5 bases). Trimming stripped 5 bases from V and 4 bases from J, with 11 bases between. CDR1 is SEHNR, CDR2 FQNEAQ, per germline (reference sequence). This CDR3 has 13 amino acids. The CDR3 nucleotides are TGTGCCAGCAGCCCCGGGACCATCACTGAAGCTTTCTTT. Translation: CASSPGTITEAFF. The variable domain in full, with the rest retrieved from reference TRBV7-9 and TRBJ1-1, is DTGVSQNPRHKITKRGQNVTFRCDPISEHNRLYWYRQTLGQGPEFLTYFQNEAQLEKSRLLSDRFSAERPKGSFSTLEIQRTEQGDSAMYLCASSPGTITEAFFGQGTRLTVV.

This clonotype was counted between two and nine times. The V and J genes are TRBV19 and TRBJ2-7; D is unclear. The CDR3 length is 13 residues. V lost 4 bases, J lost 3 bases, and 10 bases lay in between. Germline lookup yields CDR1 LNHDA and CDR2 SQIVND (reference sequence). CDR3 nucleotide sequence: TGTGCCAGTAGTACCGCCGACGGCTACGAGCAGTACTTC. Encoded protein: CASSTADGYEQYF.

As to this clonotype: A junction boundary mismatches the germline segment, possibly from a read error. The J gene is TRBJ2-5, the V gene TRBV20-1; no definite D call. CDR1 is DFQATT and CDR2 is SNEGSKA in the germline V gene (reference sequence). This CDR3 has 15 residues. As DNA, the CDR3 is TGCAGTGCTAGACGGCGTCGAGGAGAGATAGAGACCCAGTGCTTC. Translated, it gives CSARRRRGEIETQCF.